Listed here is a single T cell receptor (beta chain). Its antigen is not identified. For repertoire sequencing, the TCR beta CDR3 regions were amplified from RNA transcripts. HTBI primers served in a first-round RT-PCR, which a second-round multiplex PCR followed. TCRdb independently ran MiXCR on the multiplex PCR reads; one entry per CDR3 protein. The table has over a million distinct CDR3 sequences, about 38% seen once. The entry originates in a study of Graves' ophthalmopathy and Graves' hyperthyroidism. Points from the study as a whole: Prediction of ophthalmopathy progression reached 70.59% sensitivity and around 75% specificity. Blood was where most expanded thyroid clonotypes above 0.001 frequency also turned up.

What was sequenced was peripheral blood or thyroid tissue (not recorded which). This sequence was found in an adult man with Graves' hyperthyroidism.

CDR3 nucleotide sequence: TGTGCCATCCGACGGGACTACAATGAGCAGTTCTTC. Amino acid sequence: CAIRRDYNEQFF. J is TRBJ2-1 and V is TRBV10-3; D perhaps matches TRBD2 (5 bases). Germline V CDR1 and CDR2: ENHRY, SYGVKD. Trimming took 8 bases from V and 3 from J, leaving 8 bases between them. The CDR3 is 12 residues long.